The T cell receptor (beta chain) under discussion was sequenced for a study of blood T cell repertoires in COVID-19. About the research overall: Samples taken during acute and convalescent COVID-19 were collected in the United States, Italy and Spain. Nucleic acid was either cDNA or gDNA, and it came from T cells, B-cell-depleted T cells, or PBMCs.

Per the original data handling: Quantification of nucleated cells was approximated via reference gene primer amplification. The repertoire was sequenced with immunoSEQ multiplex PCR; TCRdb's copy has only in-frame clones and lacks some. Clonal size and the V and J genes are those of that table, whereas D and trimming came from the DNA. The top ten clones hold around 5.3% of a sample with nearly 80,000 clones, around 80% of them seen once. This CDR3 is built from 13 residues. V was shortened by 1 base and J by 2 bases, with 6 bases between the two germline ends. The germline gives CDR1 LGHDT, CDR2 YNNKEL (reference sequence).

The sample consisted of peripheral blood. The source of this sequence is a man in his fifties or sixties with active or convalescent COVID-19. The chain has TRBV3-1 (or the pseudogene TRBV3-2) and TRBJ2-7; D is ambiguous. The CDR3 protein is CASSQGSPYEQYF. The CDR3 DNA reads as TGTGCCAGCAGCCAAGGGAGTCCCTACGAGCAGTACTTC.